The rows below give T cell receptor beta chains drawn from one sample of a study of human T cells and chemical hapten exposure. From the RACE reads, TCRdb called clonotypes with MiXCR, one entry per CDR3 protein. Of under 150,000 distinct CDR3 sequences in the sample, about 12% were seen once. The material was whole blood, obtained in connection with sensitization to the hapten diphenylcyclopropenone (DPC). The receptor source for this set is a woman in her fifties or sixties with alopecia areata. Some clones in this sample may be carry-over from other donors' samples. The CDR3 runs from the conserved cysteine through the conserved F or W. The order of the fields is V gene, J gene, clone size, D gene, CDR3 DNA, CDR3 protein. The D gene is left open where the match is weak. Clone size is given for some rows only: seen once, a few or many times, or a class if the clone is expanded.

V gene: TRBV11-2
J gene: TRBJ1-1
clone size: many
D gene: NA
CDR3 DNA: TGTGCCAGCAGCTGGGACCTGAACACTGAAGCTTTCTTT
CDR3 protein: CASSWDLNTEAFF

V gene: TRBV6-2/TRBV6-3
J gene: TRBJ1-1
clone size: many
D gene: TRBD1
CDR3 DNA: TGTGCCAGCAGTTGGGACAGCAGTGCTTTCTTT
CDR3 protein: CASSWDSSAFF

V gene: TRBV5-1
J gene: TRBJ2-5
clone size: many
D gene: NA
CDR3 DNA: TGCGCCAGCAGCTTCCCGGGACAAGAGACCCAGTACTTC
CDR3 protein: CASSFPGQETQYF

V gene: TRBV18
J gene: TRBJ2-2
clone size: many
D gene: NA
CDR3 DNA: TGTGCCAGCTCACCCCAGGGGACCGGGGAGCTGTTTTTT
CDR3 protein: CASSPQGTGELFF

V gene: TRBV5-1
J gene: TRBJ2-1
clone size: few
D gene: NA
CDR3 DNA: TGCGCCAGCAGCTTCGATACGGAGCAGTTCTTC
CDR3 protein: CASSFDTEQFF

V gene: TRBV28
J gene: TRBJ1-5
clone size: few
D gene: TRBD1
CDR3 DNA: TGTGCCAGCAGCAGAACTCAGGGGGTGGGAAATCAGCCCCAGCATTTT
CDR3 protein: CASSRTQGVGNQPQHF

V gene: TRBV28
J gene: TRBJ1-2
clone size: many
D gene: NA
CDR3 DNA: TGTGCCAGCAGTTCCCCCGGACGGCACTATGGCTACACCTTC
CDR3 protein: CASSSPGRHYGYTF

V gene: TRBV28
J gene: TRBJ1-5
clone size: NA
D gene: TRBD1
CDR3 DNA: TGTGCCAGCAGTCAGGGACAGGGGGCAGGTCAGCCCCAGCATTTT
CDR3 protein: CASSQGQGAGQPQHF

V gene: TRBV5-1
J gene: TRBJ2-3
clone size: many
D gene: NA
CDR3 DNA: TGCGCCAGCAGCTTGGAAGGGACTACGCAGTATTTT
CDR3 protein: CASSLEGTTQYF

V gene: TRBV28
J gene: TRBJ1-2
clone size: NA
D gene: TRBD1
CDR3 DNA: TGTGCCAGCTGGACGAATCCAGGGACAGCGGGCGGGTATGGCTACACCTTC
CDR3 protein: CASWTNPGTAGGYGYTF

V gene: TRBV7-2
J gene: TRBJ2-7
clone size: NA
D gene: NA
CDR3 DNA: TGTGCCAGCAGCTTAGCGCATAGACCAAACGAGCAGTACTTC
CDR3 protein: CASSLAHRPNEQYF

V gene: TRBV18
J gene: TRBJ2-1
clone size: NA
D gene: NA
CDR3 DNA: TGTGCCAGCTCACCCGCCTTCACCCCCTACAATGAGCAGTTCTTC
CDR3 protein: CASSPAFTPYNEQFF

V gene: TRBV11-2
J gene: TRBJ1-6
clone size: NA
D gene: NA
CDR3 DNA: TGTGCCAGCAGCTTAAGTGGACACTTCAATTCACCCCTCCACTTT
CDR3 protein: CASSLSGHFNSPLHF